This TCR beta chain was documented in a study of a mutant IDH1 vaccine in newly diagnosed glioma. Study-wide background: Patients under treatment included about 60% males and about 38% females and had a mean age of about 37 years. Patients had received radiotherapy, temozolomide, or both previously, most receiving both.

Sequencing was performed with immunoSEQ multiplex PCR; in TCRdb, only in-frame clones are kept and a portion is missing. The data contain about 50,000 clones, 92% of them singletons. Time point defined: week 35, safety follow-up. Topical imiquimod accompanied each vaccine dose, which consisted of 300 ug of mutant IDH1 20-mer peptide. On this clone itself: Its antigen remains unidentified.

The sample in question was PBMCs, obtained from a glioma patient whose treatment included an IDH1 peptide vaccine. The sequence was collected from a man aged 45-60 years with glioma.

CDR3 bases: TGCGCCAGCAGCTTGAGGCCGACCTCTGGAAACACCATATATTTT. Translated, it gives CASSLRPTSGNTIYF. The chain is built from TRBV5-1 and TRBJ1-3; D is uncertain. Germline assignment: CDR1 SGHRS and CDR2 YFSETQ. CDR3 size: 15 residues. The V end was cut by 1 base, the J end by 0 bases, with 8 bases between.